A selection of T cell receptor beta chains follows, all from one sample in a study of control samples from healthy donors and cancer patients. The table came from immunoSEQ multiplex PCR; TCRdb's copy has only in-frame clones and leaves some out. Of 150,000 to 200,000 clones in the sample, around 91% were seen once. The sample consisted of blood. The receptors were gathered from a young woman in good health. The CDR3 runs from the conserved cysteine through the conserved F or W. A D gene is named only where the DNA matches it firmly. Clone size is given for some rows only: seen once, a few or many times, or a class if the clone is expanded.

J: TRBJ2-7
D: TRBD1
V: TRBV30
size: NA
DNA: TGTGCCTGGAGTACCGGGACAGGGGTCCGCTCCTACGAGCAGTACTTC
CDR3: CAWSTGTGVRSYEQYF

J: TRBJ1-2
D: NA
V: TRBV19
size: NA
DNA: TGTGCCAGTAGTATAGCCGCGACAGGCCTCTATGGCTACACCTTC
CDR3: CASSIAATGLYGYTF

J: TRBJ1-1
D: TRBD1
V: TRBV6-5
size: NA
DNA: TGTGCCAGCATCGTAGGGACAGGGACCACTGAAGCTTTCTTT
CDR3: CASIVGTGTTEAFF

J: TRBJ1-3
D: NA
V: TRBV18
size: NA
DNA: TGTGCCAGCTCACCACAGGCTGGAAACACCATATATTTT
CDR3: CASSPQAGNTIYF

J: TRBJ1-2
D: NA
V: TRBV28
size: NA
DNA: TGTGCCAGCAGTTCAGGGAGAAACTATGGCTACACCTTC
CDR3: CASSSGRNYGYTF

J: TRBJ2-5
D: TRBD1
V: TRBV12-3/TRBV12-4
size: NA
DNA: TGTGCCAGCAGGCGAGGGGGCGCTGAGACCCAGTACTTC
CDR3: CASRRGGAETQYF

J: TRBJ2-5
D: NA
V: TRBV7-9
size: NA
DNA: TGTGCCAGCAGCCCCCGGCCGGGGGCGGAGACCCAGTACTTC
CDR3: CASSPRPGAETQYF

J: TRBJ2-1
D: TRBD2
V: TRBV7-7
size: NA
DNA: TGTGCTAGCAGCTTAGGGGTCGCGGGAGGGTACAATGAGCAGTTCTTC
CDR3: CASSLGVAGGYNEQFF

J: TRBJ1-1
D: TRBD1
V: TRBV3-1/TRBV3-2
size: NA
DNA: TGTGCCAGCAGCAGGGACAGGAACACTGAAGCTTTCTTT
CDR3: CASSRDRNTEAFF

J: TRBJ2-1
D: TRBD2
V: TRBV7-3
size: few
DNA: TGTGCCAGCAGCTTAATGGCTCTAGCGGGAGTCAATGAGCAGTTCTTC
CDR3: CASSLMALAGVNEQFF

J: TRBJ2-3
D: TRBD2
V: TRBV3-1/TRBV3-2
size: NA
DNA: TGTGCCAGCAGCCAAGGGACTGGGACTAGCGGCCTCACAGATACGCAGTATTTT
CDR3: CASSQGTGTSGLTDTQYF

J: TRBJ2-3
D: NA
V: TRBV24-1
size: NA
DNA: TGTGCCACCAGTGAACCATCCAGGACAGATACGCAGTATTTT
CDR3: CATSEPSRTDTQYF

J: TRBJ1-2
D: NA
V: TRBV9
size: NA
DNA: TGTGCCAGCAGCGTAGGGTTAGGCCACAACTATGGCTACACCTTC
CDR3: CASSVGLGHNYGYTF

J: TRBJ1-1
D: TRBD1
V: TRBV6-1
size: NA
DNA: TGTGCCAGCAGTGAAATACAGGGGAAAACTGAAGCTTTCTTT
CDR3: CASSEIQGKTEAFF

J: TRBJ1-4
D: NA
V: TRBV9
size: NA
DNA: TGTGCCAGCAGCGTAGGGACACCTGGAAATGAAAAACTGTTTTTT
CDR3: CASSVGTPGNEKLFF

J: TRBJ2-2
D: NA
V: TRBV28
size: NA
DNA: TGTGCCAGCACCTTTTCCGGGACTCAAAACACCGGGGAGCTGTTTTTT
CDR3: CASTFSGTQNTGELFF

J: TRBJ2-3
D: NA
V: TRBV7-9
size: NA
DNA: TGTGCCAGCAGCTCAGGGACTAGCACAGATACGCAGTATTTT
CDR3: CASSSGTSTDTQYF

J: TRBJ2-5
D: TRBD1
V: TRBV7-9
size: NA
DNA: TGTGCCAGCAGCGTATGGGGACAGGGGGGATTTCAAGAGACCCAGTACTTC
CDR3: CASSVWGQGGFQETQYF

J: TRBJ2-3
D: TRBD2
V: TRBV19
size: once
DNA: TGTGCCAGTAGGAGGGAGCGGGGGGGCACAGATACGCAGTATTTT
CDR3: CASRRERGGTDTQYF

J: TRBJ1-5
D: NA
V: TRBV7-6
size: NA
DNA: TGTGCCAGCAGCTTAGCGGTGGGAGGGGATCCCTATAGCAATCAGCCCCAGCATTTT
CDR3: CASSLAVGGDPYSNQPQHF

J: TRBJ2-7
D: NA
V: TRBV6-6
size: NA
DNA: TGTGCCAGCACCAAAGTTCAAGGGGCAAGTTACGAGCAGTACTTC
CDR3: CASTKVQGASYEQYF

J: TRBJ1-2
D: NA
V: TRBV18
size: NA
DNA: TGTGCCAGCTCACCACAGGGAAGTAACTATGGCTACACCTTC
CDR3: CASSPQGSNYGYTF

J: TRBJ2-7
D: NA
V: TRBV2
size: NA
DNA: TGTGCCAGCAGTGAAGCGCGCTACGAGCAGTACTTC
CDR3: CASSEARYEQYF

J: TRBJ2-5
D: TRBD1
V: TRBV18
size: NA
DNA: TGTGCCAGCTCATCGGACAGGAGAGAGACCCAGTACTTC
CDR3: CASSSDRRETQYF

J: TRBJ1-4
D: NA
V: TRBV20-1
size: NA
DNA: TGCAGTGCTAGTATACCAGGGAATGAAAAACTGTTTTTT
CDR3: CSASIPGNEKLFF

J: TRBJ1-5
D: NA
V: TRBV6-1
size: NA
DNA: TGTGCCAGCAGTGAAGTGGGGAATCAGCCCCAGCATTTT
CDR3: CASSEVGNQPQHF

J: TRBJ2-1
D: TRBD1
V: TRBV6-5
size: NA
DNA: TGTGCCAGCAGTTCCCGGACAGGGGGCTACAATGAGCAGTTCTTC
CDR3: CASSSRTGGYNEQFF

J: TRBJ2-1
D: TRBD1
V: TRBV7-8
size: NA
DNA: TGTGCCAGCAGCCCGGACAGGGGCGATGAGCAGTTCTTC
CDR3: CASSPDRGDEQFF

J: TRBJ1-1
D: NA
V: TRBV10-2
size: NA
DNA: TGCGCCAGCAGTGTACCGGGAGGGACTGAAGCTTTCTTT
CDR3: CASSVPGGTEAFF

J: TRBJ2-1
D: TRBD2
V: TRBV2
size: NA
DNA: TGTGCCAGCAGAACCCTAGCGGGAGGGAATGAGCAGTTCTTC
CDR3: CASRTLAGGNEQFF

J: TRBJ2-3
D: NA
V: TRBV7-8
size: NA
DNA: TGTGCCAGCAGCTTACAGCTCAGCACAGATACGCAGTATTTT
CDR3: CASSLQLSTDTQYF

J: TRBJ2-7
D: NA
V: TRBV27
size: NA
DNA: TGTGCCAGCAGTTACGACAGGAGCTCCTACGAGCAGTACTTC
CDR3: CASSYDRSSYEQYF

J: TRBJ1-4
D: NA
V: TRBV7-9
size: NA
DNA: TGTGCCAGCAGCTTAGATGTGGGAAAACTGTTTTTT
CDR3: CASSLDVGKLFF

J: TRBJ2-7
D: TRBD1
V: TRBV6-5
size: once
DNA: TGTGCCAGCAGTTTTCGGACAGGGGCGTCCTACGAGCAGTACTTC
CDR3: CASSFRTGASYEQYF

J: TRBJ2-7
D: NA
V: TRBV28
size: NA
DNA: TGTGCCAGCAAATCCGGGACACTCTCCTACGAGCAGTACTTC
CDR3: CASKSGTLSYEQYF

J: TRBJ1-5
D: NA
V: TRBV5-5
size: NA
DNA: TGTGCCAGCAGCTTGGGGGCCAGGGAACTGGGGCAGCCCCAGCATTTT
CDR3: CASSLGARELGQPQHF

J: TRBJ1-6
D: NA
V: TRBV30
size: NA
DNA: TGTGCCTGGAGTGTAGTAGGGGGATATTCACCCCTCCACTTT
CDR3: CAWSVVGGYSPLHF

J: TRBJ2-7
D: TRBD2
V: TRBV3-1/TRBV3-2
size: few
DNA: TGTGCCAGCAGCCAGGGACTAGCGGGAGCCTACGAGCAGTACTTC
CDR3: CASSQGLAGAYEQYF